This is a list of T cell receptor beta chains from one sample in a study of blood T cell repertoires in COVID-19. Only in-frame clones appear in the TCRdb table, and some are missing; sequencing was by immunoSEQ multiplex PCR. The data hold 200,000 to 250,000 clones, with 80% to 90% observed a single time. The sample consisted of PBMCs or T cells enriched from blood (not recorded which). The receptors come from a woman younger than 45 who had been exposed to COVID-19. Both conserved end residues are trimmed from each CDR3. Each record gives: clone size, V gene, CDR3 protein. Some rows have no size entry. The others give once, few or many, or a class for an expanded clone.

NA | TRBV6-5 | ASRSDSGNTIY
NA | TRBV30 | AWRTPGAYEQY
NA | TRBV18 | ASSPLTRTSINEQF
NA | TRBV6-5 | ASSRTAYEQY
NA | TRBV9 | ASSVAPQGAETEAF
once | TRBV15 | ATSRVRFVGQSNQPQH
once | TRBV19 | ASRQGAFSGNTIY
once | TRBV6-5 | ASTVSGSGYNEQF
NA | TRBV19 | ASSIDNSGANVLT
NA | TRBV2 | ASSGRGDGKLF
NA | TRBV7-3 | ASSFYPGQGSSSGNTIY
once | TRBV3-1/TRBV3-2 | ASSQARTAYNEQF
NA | TRBV19 | ASSPYVGESHEQY
NA | TRBV3-1/TRBV3-2 | ASSLGTSGRNEQF
NA | TRBV9 | ASSAPGQGNSPLH
once | TRBV18 | ASSPYRGQTSGNTIY
NA | TRBV19 | ASSRDRGKGRH
once | TRBV5-1 | ASSPRTSGRIDTQY
NA | TRBV5-4 | ASSSGTSGRNYEQY
NA | TRBV4-2 | ASSQPGGAGIPYNEQF
NA | TRBV3-1/TRBV3-2 | ASGRQILPNQPQH
NA | TRBV6-5 | ASRQTVDNSPLH
NA | TRBV30 | AWSGQDIRLAF
NA | TRBV29-1 | SVTTISYEQY
NA | TRBV5-6 | ASSSNRGRAANEKLF
NA | TRBV5-1 | ASSLDGLPQRVYNEQF
once | TRBV27 | ASSYRDSTYGYT
NA | TRBV24-1 | ATSEGGGRTDTQY
NA | TRBV7-6 | ASSLAIRNSGRVRSYEQY
NA | TRBV11-2 | ASSLASVYTAY
NA | TRBV5-1 | ASSLSGTGVAYEQY
NA | TRBV7-9 | ASSFSTETTEQY
NA | TRBV12-3/TRBV12-4 | ASSFEGNTEAF
NA | TRBV7-9 | ASSPRTGQAGELF
NA | TRBV29-1 | SVEYLTTTTGYT
NA | TRBV6-2/TRBV6-3 | ASSPGGYNQPQH
NA | TRBV6-1 | ASSDVGQGETYNEQF
NA | TRBV5-6 | ASSLVRYGYT
once | TRBV24-1 | ATSVPSAGGNYGYT
NA | TRBV20-1 | SASGSYQSDTQY
NA | TRBV30 | AWSVRRTSGSQETQY